These 21 T cell receptor beta chains were all obtained from the same sample, sequenced in a study of blood T cell repertoires in COVID-19. The method was immunoSEQ multiplex PCR; TCRdb's version includes in-frame clones alone and lacks a portion of them. The data show roughly 87,000 clones, 88% seen once. Sequenced sample: peripheral blood. These TCRs come from a man aged 60-69 years with acute or convalescent COVID-19.

The rearrangement joins TRBV5-4 to TRBJ2-2; TRBD2 matches 7 bases. Looked up from germline, CDR1 is SGHNT and CDR2 is YYREEE (reference sequence). V dropped 0 bases and J dropped 5; count of bases not matched to a gene: 1. The CDR3 has 14 amino acids. The CDR3 region is CASSLVGGTGELFF. The CDR3 region has the DNA TGTGCCAGCAGCTTGGTGGGAGGGACCGGGGAGCTGTTTTTT.

The chain couples TRBV19 to TRBJ2-2; 8 nucleotides line up with TRBD1. The CDR3 runs 14 residues. The V and J ends lost 10 bases and 7 bases, in that order; junction bases with no gene match: 11. Looked up from germline, CDR1 is LNHDA and CDR2 is SQIVND (reference sequence). The CDR3 DNA reads TGTGCCACTCTCGGACAGGGAAAAGGCGGGGAGCTGTTTTTT. This codes for CATLGQGKGGELFF.

This rearrangement joins TRBV29-1 to TRBJ2-1, with TRBD2 identical over 9 bases. V dropped 8 bases and J dropped 4; count of bases not matched to a gene: 6. The germline V gene encodes CDR1 SQVTM and CDR2 ANQGSEA. The CDR3 length is 13 residues. This CDR3 reads CSLGLAPYNEQFF. DNA of the CDR3: TGCAGCCTCGGACTAGCGCCTTACAATGAGCAGTTCTTC.

The chain is built from TRBV4-1 and TRBJ2-7; 12 bases map to TRBD1. Germline CDR1 MGHRA, CDR2 YSYEKL. This CDR3 contains 17 residues. V gave up 0 bases and J gave up 2 bases; unmatched junction bases: 5. The CDR3 here is CASSQDTGQGAPYEQYF. CDR3 bases: TGCGCCAGCAGCCAAGATACGGGACAGGGGGCCCCCTACGAGCAGTACTTC.

This clone has only one observation. The chain uses TRBV3-1 (or the pseudogene TRBV3-2) and TRBJ2-1; 8 bases align to TRBD1. The ends lost 0 bases at V and 8 bases at J; junction bases unmatched: 6. The CDR3 totals 15 residues. Germline CDR1 is LGHDT and CDR2 is YNNKEL (reference sequence). CDR3: CASSQEHRGFDEQFF. In DNA, the CDR3 is TGTGCCAGCAGCCAAGAGCACAGGGGGTTCGATGAGCAGTTCTTC.

The gene calls are TRBV6-5 and TRBJ1-2, with 8 bases identical to TRBD1. The V and J ends lost 6 bases and 4 bases, in that order; junction bases with no gene match: 4. The CDR3 length is 13 residues. Germline CDR1 is MNHEY and CDR2 is SVGAGI. The CDR3 DNA sequence: TGTGCCAGCAGCGGACAGGGATTCTATGGCTACACCTTC. As protein: CASSGQGFYGYTF.

As concerns this clone: At the DNA level, this CDR3 is encoded by other sequences in the same sample as well. The chain uses TRBV2 and TRBJ2-7, with D perhaps TRBD2 (5 bases). V lost 6 bases and J lost 1, with 7 bases in between. Per the germline V gene, CDR1 is SNHLY and CDR2 is FYNNEI. The CDR3 has 12 amino acids. CDR3 amino acids: CASSGDSYEQYF. Here the CDR3 DNA reads TGTGCCAGCAGCGGGGATTCCTACGAGCAGTACTTC.

The chain has TRBV11-2 and TRBJ2-2; 10 bases fit TRBD2. Germline CDR1 SGHAT, CDR2 FQNNGV. The J segment lost 7 bases and the V segment lost 0 bases, leaving 8 bases of the junction unmatched. This CDR3 is built from 17 residues. The CDR3 sequence is CASSLDLSSGGIGELFF. The CDR3 DNA sequence: TGTGCCAGCAGCTTAGATCTGAGTAGCGGGGGGATCGGGGAGCTGTTTTTT. Using reference TRBV11-2 and TRBJ2-2 for the parts outside the CDR3, the full variable domain is EAGVAQSPRYKIIEKRQSVAFWCNPISGHATLYWYQQILGQGPKLLIQFQNNGVVDDSQLPKDRFSAERLKGVDSTLKIQPAKLEDSAVYLCASSLDLSSGGIGELFFGEGSRLTVL.

This sequence joins TRBV3-1 (or the pseudogene TRBV3-2) and TRBJ1-2; D is undetermined. This CDR3 spans 14 amino acids. Germline-derived CDR1 and CDR2 are LGHDT and YNNKEL (reference sequence). Trimming stripped 1 base from V and 4 bases from J, with 10 bases between. The CDR3 region has the DNA TGTGCCAGCAGCCAAGGAATCGGGGTCTATGGCTACACCTTC. Protein: CASSQGIGVYGYTF.

This rearrangement joins TRBV20-1 to TRBJ1-6, with D possibly matching TRBD1 (5 bases). The CDR3 contains 13 residues. Germline-derived CDR1 and CDR2 are DFQATT and SNEGSKA (reference sequence). V lost 3 bases, J lost 8 bases, and 11 bases lay in between. The CDR3 is CSASDGGDSPLHF. The CDR3, as DNA: TGCAGTGCTAGTGACGGGGGAGATTCACCCCTCCACTTT.

This clone was counted once. V gene TRBV19 combines with J gene TRBJ1-5; the D is unclear. The CDR3 loop spans 15 amino acids. V was cut by 5 bases and J by 0 bases, with 11 bases left in between. Germline V CDR1 and CDR2: LNHDA, SQIVND (reference sequence). The CDR3 region has the DNA TGTGCCAGTAGTTTACAGATTTTTAGCAATCAGCCCCAGCATTTT. Encoded protein: CASSLQIFSNQPQHF.

The J gene is TRBJ1-1, the V gene TRBV24-1; D call uncertain. Trimming left V 5 bases short and J 1 base short, with 7 bases between. The V gene's germline CDR1 is KGHDR and CDR2 SFDVKD. The CDR3 totals 13 residues. The CDR3 protein is CATSATENTEAFF. CDR3 nucleotides: TGTGCCACCAGTGCTACAGAGAACACTGAAGCTTTCTTT.

The chain employs TRBV10-3 and TRBJ2-1, with 8 bases identical to TRBD1. V gave up 8 bases and J gave up 1 base; unmatched junction bases: 4. Germline V gene data show CDR1 as ENHRY and CDR2 as SYGVKD. The CDR3 covers 14 residues. CDR3 sequence reads: CAIGGQESYNEQFF. CDR3 in DNA: TGTGCCATCGGGGGACAGGAGTCCTACAATGAGCAGTTCTTC.

The J gene is TRBJ2-5, the V gene TRBV5-5, with no clear D. Trimming removed 0 bases at V and 2 bases at J, with 8 bases between. CDR1 is SGHKS, CDR2 YYEKEE, per germline (reference sequence). This CDR3 region has 14 residues. The CDR3, as DNA: TGTGCCAGCAGCTTGGTGGCATTTCAAGAGACCCAGTACTTC. This translates into CASSLVAFQETQYF.

This clone was picked up one time. The chain joins TRBV29-1 to TRBJ2-3, with D possibly TRBD1 on 6 matching bases. The V end was cut by 6 bases, the J end by 4 bases, with 11 bases between. This CDR3 is built from 12 residues. CDR1 and CDR2 from the germline V gene are SQVTM and ANQGSEA. CDR3 in amino acids: CSVAQGSDTQYF. The CDR3 DNA reads TGCAGCGTAGCCCAGGGGTCAGATACGCAGTATTTT.

CDR3 loop: CASSFGGRGPSGANVLTF. CDR3 bases: TGTGCCAGCAGCTTTGGGGGCAGGGGCCCCTCTGGGGCCAACGTCCTGACTTTC. The chain joins TRBV7-6 to TRBJ2-6; a possible D gene is TRBD1 (6 bases). Trimming cost V 3 bases and J 0 bases, with 15 bases left between them. CDR3 length equals 18 residues. The germline V gene encodes CDR1 SGHVS and CDR2 FNYEAQ.

J is TRBJ2-2 and V is TRBV19, with 9 bases identical to TRBD1. V lost 4 bases to trimming and J lost 6 bases; unmatched junction nucleotides: 6. This CDR3 is built from 15 residues. Germline values: CDR1 LNHDA, CDR2 SQIVND (reference sequence). The CDR3 DNA follows: TGTGCCAGTAGTAAGGGACAGGGAGTATCCGGGGAGCTGTTTTTT. Amino acids: CASSKGQGVSGELFF.

The rearrangement links TRBV6-5 to TRBJ2-7; tentatively, D is TRBD2 (7 bases). Germline V gives CDR1 MNHEY, CDR2 SVGAGI. V lost 8 bases, J lost 0 bases, and 14 bases lay in between. This CDR3 is 14 amino acids long. The chain's CDR3 is CASGRGGASYEQYF. CDR3 sequence (DNA): TGTGCCAGCGGCCGAGGGGGGGCCTCCTACGAGCAGTACTTC.

The V call is TRBV5-1, the J call TRBJ2-2; TRBD2 aligns across 7 bases. This CDR3 comprises 15 residues. The trim removed 4 bases at V and 1 base at J, leaving 4 bases unmatched. Germline assignment: CDR1 SGHRS and CDR2 YFSETQ. This chain's CDR3 is CASSREGENTGELFF. CDR3 in DNA: TGCGCCAGCAGCAGGGAGGGAGAGAACACCGGGGAGCTGTTTTTT.

V and J are TRBV29-1 and TRBJ2-7, with a tentative D call TRBD1 (5 bases). The CDR3 totals 13 residues. Germline CDR1 and CDR2: SQVTM and ANQGSEA. V was shortened by 5 bases and J by 3 bases, with 14 bases between the two germline ends. CDR3 DNA: TGCAGCGTTACCCAGGGTATTTTCTACGAGCAGTACTTC. Its translation is CSVTQGIFYEQYF.

The rearrangement links TRBV6-5 to TRBJ2-7, with 9 bases matching TRBD1. The V gene end was trimmed by 2 bases and the J gene end by 3 bases; junction bases not matched to a gene: 5. Germline-derived CDR1 and CDR2 are MNHEY and SVGAGI. The CDR3 covers 15 residues. As DNA, the CDR3 is TGTGCCAGCAGTTACAGCGGGACAGGGAGCTACGAGCAGTACTTC. This translates into CASSYSGTGSYEQYF.